The 5 T cell receptor beta chains below come from one sample, sequenced in a study of T-cell memory formation after mild COVID-19. A single record per CDR3 protein comes from TCRdb applying MiXCR to the 5' RACE reads. The table includes more than 110,000 distinct CDR3 sequences, 14% to 15% detected once. The sample consisted of PBMCs or a T cell subset sorted from them (not recorded which). The receptors here all came from an adult woman who had mild COVID-19 (a few samples of this study predate the infection). Cell type and time point are not known.

This clonotype was seen a few times. This rearrangement joins TRBV20-1 to TRBJ2-3; D assignment may be TRBD1 or TRBD2 (5 bases each). The CDR3 consists of 16 residues. Between the trimmed V and J ends, which lost 4 bases and 2 bases, there was a span of 19 bases. From germline, CDR1 is DFQATT and CDR2 SNEGSKA (reference sequence). This chain's CDR3 is CSANEGTGTLTDTQYF. The CDR3 region has the DNA TGCAGTGCTAATGAAGGGACCGGGACCCTCACAGATACGCAGTATTTT.

The V and J genes are TRBV4-2 and TRBJ1-6; tentatively, D is TRBD1 (6 bases). This CDR3 is built from 15 residues. Germline V gives CDR1 LGHNA, CDR2 YNFKEQ. V was cut by 2 bases and J by 5 bases, with 10 bases left in between. The CDR3 DNA follows: TGTGCCAGCAGCCAACCCGGGACAAATAATTCACCCCTCCACTTT. Protein: CASSQPGTNNSPLHF.

There are a few counts of this clonotype. The chain uses TRBV7-9 and TRBJ1-1, with D possibly being TRBD1 (6 bases). The CDR3 runs to 14 residues. Trimming cost V 1 base and J 6 bases, with 12 bases left between them. The germline CDR1 and CDR2 sequences are SEHNR and FQNEAQ (reference sequence). Here the CDR3 reads CASSLGHTGSEAFF. DNA of the CDR3: TGTGCCAGCAGCTTAGGACATACAGGGTCTGAAGCTTTCTTT.

This clonotype has more than one count but fewer than ten. The rearrangement uses TRBV11-3 and TRBJ2-1; tentatively, D is TRBD2 (7 bases). The CDR3 sequence is 16 residues long. The germline V gene has CDR1 SGHNT and CDR2 YENEEA. V was pared by 5 bases and J by 3 bases, with 17 bases between. As DNA, the CDR3 is TGTGCCAGCAGCCTTCGGGGGGCTAGCGGCTACAATGAGCAGTTCTTC. Residues: CASSLRGASGYNEQFF.

Ten or more counts support this clonotype. The V call is TRBV19, the J call TRBJ2-7; 7 nucleotides match TRBD2. The CDR3 has 16 amino acids. CDR1 and CDR2 (germline): LNHDA, SQIVND (reference sequence). Unmatched junction bases numbered 13, after V lost 6 bases and J lost 2 bases. CDR3 coding DNA: TGTGCCAGTAGCCCTATGGCAGCGGGGTTCCCCTACGAGCAGTACTTC. This encodes CASSPMAAGFPYEQYF.